The present T cell receptor (beta chain) was sequenced within a study of T cell changes during pregnancy in multiple sclerosis. Profiled with immunoSEQ multiplex PCR; TCRdb holds only in-frame clones, not every one. This repertoire shows tens of thousands of clones, roughly nine tenths found once; its top ten account for 0.86%. V was clipped by 3 bases and J by 3 bases; unmatched bases: 13. The CDR3 runs 19 residues. Per germline, CDR1 SGHTS and CDR2 YDEGEE. The chain is built from TRBV5-8 and TRBJ2-7; TRBD2 aligns across 15 bases. The sequences come from peripheral blood, collected in the second trimester of pregnancy. The clonotype was recovered from a female donor with multiple sclerosis, enrolled in a pregnancy study. This chain's CDR3 is CASSYSGTSGGTLLYEQYF. The CDR3 DNA reads as TGTGCCAGCAGCTACTCCGGGACTAGCGGGGGGACGTTACTCTACGAGCAGTACTTC.